Listed below are T cell receptor beta chains from one sample, sequenced in a study of T-cell memory formation after mild COVID-19. TCRdb passed the 5' RACE reads through MiXCR, listing each CDR3 protein once. The profile shows approximately 480,000 distinct CDR3 sequences, 18% of them singletons. Sequenced sample: PBMCs or a T cell subset sorted from them (not recorded which). The source is an adult woman who had mild COVID-19 (a few samples of this study predate the infection). Cell type and time point are not known. The conserved cysteine and the conserved F or W are not part of the CDR3 here. Each record gives: J gene, V gene, CDR3 protein.

TRBJ2-3	TRBV7-2	ASSYRDRGITDTQY
TRBJ1-6	TRBV20-1	SARGGGSYNSPLH
TRBJ2-3	TRBV15	ATRNLGGGLTDTQY
TRBJ1-5	TRBV18	ASSPGVGNQPQH
TRBJ2-2	TRBV13	ASSTGLDWELF
TRBJ1-2	TRBV29-1	SGKTGDYGYT
TRBJ2-7	TRBV12-3/TRBV12-4	ASSPLVYACGESYEQY
TRBJ2-7	TRBV5-6	ASSLGLVYEQY
TRBJ1-2	TRBV20-1	SARGKGRNYGYT
TRBJ2-7	TRBV19	ASSPGGWGESTYEQY
TRBJ1-5	TRBV7-2	ASSQWGGSKPQH
TRBJ2-1	TRBV12-3/TRBV12-4	ASSLPDGAYNEQF
TRBJ2-7	TRBV5-1	ASSLTGDTSEN
TRBJ1-1	TRBV29-1	SGFGQGPTEAF
TRBJ2-7	TRBV7-3	ASSPVAHYEQY
TRBJ2-5	TRBV27	ASRDSYQETQY
TRBJ2-6	TRBV7-2	ATFAGLRFGANVLT
TRBJ2-7	TRBV6-5	ASSRGSFEQY
TRBJ2-1	TRBV29-1	SVEVYTSGGSNEQF
TRBJ2-7	TRBV20-1	SARRGGGYEQY
TRBJ1-3	TRBV18	ASSPDRNPYPETGNTIY
TRBJ1-2	TRBV29-1	SVRQGTGYT
TRBJ2-7	TRBV12-3/TRBV12-4	ASREPRGGSSYEQY
TRBJ2-3	TRBV20-1	SAQGGSSTDTQY
TRBJ2-5	TRBV27	ASWRGGETQY
TRBJ2-1	TRBV7-9	ASSLVGRRERSRNEQF
TRBJ2-3	TRBV5-4	ASSLAGTGVADTQY
TRBJ2-7	TRBV7-3	ASSPAGAGDEQY
TRBJ2-1	TRBV12-3/TRBV12-4	ASSLYRRATGVNNEQF
TRBJ2-5	TRBV3-1	ASSQDVGGGTQY
TRBJ2-6	TRBV15	ATSRGGPGANVLT
TRBJ1-4	TRBV12-3/TRBV12-4	ASSLVGLSEKLF
TRBJ2-3	TRBV4-2	ASSPLGADTTDTQY
TRBJ2-5	TRBV2	ASSVASGRGETQY
TRBJ2-7	TRBV2	ASSALLTSGEQY
TRBJ2-7	TRBV5-4	ASSWGGGSSYEQY
TRBJ2-5	TRBV18	ASSSGGPAGETQY
TRBJ2-7	TRBV4-1	ASSQVRAGPLYEQY
TRBJ1-4	TRBV4-2	ASSQVESGSPPTNEKLF
TRBJ2-3	TRBV19	ASSPRGQADTQY
TRBJ1-5	TRBV5-1	ASSLEGLGQPQH
TRBJ1-4	TRBV29-1	SVAITGTGNEKLF
TRBJ1-5	TRBV19	ASRQENQPQH
TRBJ2-4	TRBV4-1	ASSQAWDIQY
TRBJ2-7	TRBV12-3/TRBV12-4	ASSSGLAAASYEQY
TRBJ2-5	TRBV7-9	ASSKLGTGHLETQY
TRBJ1-6	TRBV3-1	ASSPRTADNSPLH
TRBJ2-1	TRBV30	AWNPRLAGGNEQF
TRBJ1-2	TRBV6-1	ASSRQLKDYGYT
TRBJ1-5	TRBV7-2	ASSLGSRSNQPQH
TRBJ2-4	TRBV10-3	AISELKTDKLIAKNIQY
TRBJ2-3	TRBV7-9	ASSLGTSGAYSTDTQY
TRBJ1-4	TRBV10-3	AIVGVGTDQEKLF
TRBJ2-1	TRBV7-3	ASSLTTSGGGEQF